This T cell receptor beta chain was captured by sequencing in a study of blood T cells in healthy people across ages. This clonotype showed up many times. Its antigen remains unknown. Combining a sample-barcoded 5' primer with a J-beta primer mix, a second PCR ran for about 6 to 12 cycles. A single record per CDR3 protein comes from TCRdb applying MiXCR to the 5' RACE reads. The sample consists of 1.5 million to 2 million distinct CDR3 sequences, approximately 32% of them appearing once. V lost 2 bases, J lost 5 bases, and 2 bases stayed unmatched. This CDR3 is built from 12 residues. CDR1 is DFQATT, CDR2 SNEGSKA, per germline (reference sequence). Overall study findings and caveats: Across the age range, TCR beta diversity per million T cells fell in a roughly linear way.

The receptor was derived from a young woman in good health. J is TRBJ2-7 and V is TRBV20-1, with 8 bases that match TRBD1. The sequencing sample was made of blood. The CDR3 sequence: CSARQGAHEQYF. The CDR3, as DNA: TGCAGTGCTAGACAGGGGGCCCACGAGCAGTACTTC.